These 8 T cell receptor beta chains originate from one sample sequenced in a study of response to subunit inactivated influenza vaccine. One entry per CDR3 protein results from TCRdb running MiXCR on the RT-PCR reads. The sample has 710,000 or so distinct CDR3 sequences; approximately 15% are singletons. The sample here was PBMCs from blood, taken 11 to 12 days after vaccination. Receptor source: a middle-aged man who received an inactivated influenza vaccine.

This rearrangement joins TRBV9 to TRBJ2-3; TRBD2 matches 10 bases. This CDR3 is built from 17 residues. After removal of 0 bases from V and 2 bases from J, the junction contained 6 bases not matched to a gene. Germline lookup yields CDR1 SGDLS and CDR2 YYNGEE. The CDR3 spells CASSVEVAGGHTDTQYF. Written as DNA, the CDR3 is TGTGCCAGCAGCGTAGAGGTAGCGGGAGGACACACAGATACGCAGTATTTT.

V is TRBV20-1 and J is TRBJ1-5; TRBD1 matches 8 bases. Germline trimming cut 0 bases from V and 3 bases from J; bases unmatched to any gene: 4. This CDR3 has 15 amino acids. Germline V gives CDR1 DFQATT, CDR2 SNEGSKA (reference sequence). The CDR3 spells CSARDNQGANQPQHF. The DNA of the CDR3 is TGCAGTGCTAGAGATAACCAGGGGGCCAATCAGCCCCAGCATTTT.

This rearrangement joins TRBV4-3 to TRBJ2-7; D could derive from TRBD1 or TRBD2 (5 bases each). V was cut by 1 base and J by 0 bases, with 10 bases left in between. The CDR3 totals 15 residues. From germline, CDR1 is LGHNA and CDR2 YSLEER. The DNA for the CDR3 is TGCGCCAGCAGCCAAGCGTGGGGGAGCTCCTACGAGCAGTACTTC. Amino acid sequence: CASSQAWGSSYEQYF.

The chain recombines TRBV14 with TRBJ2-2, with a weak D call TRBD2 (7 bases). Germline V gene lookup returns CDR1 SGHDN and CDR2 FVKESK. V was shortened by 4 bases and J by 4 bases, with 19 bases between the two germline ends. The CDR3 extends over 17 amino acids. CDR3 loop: CASSPTIRGATTGELFF. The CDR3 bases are TGTGCCAGCAGCCCCACAATTCGGGGGGCGACCACCGGGGAGCTGTTTTTT.

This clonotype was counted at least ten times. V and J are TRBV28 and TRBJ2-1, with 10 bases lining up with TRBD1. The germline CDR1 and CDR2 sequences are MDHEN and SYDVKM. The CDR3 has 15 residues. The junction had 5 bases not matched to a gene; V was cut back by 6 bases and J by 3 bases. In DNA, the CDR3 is TGTGCCAGCAGCCCGGACAGGGGGATCTACAATGAGCAGTTCTTC. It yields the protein CASSPDRGIYNEQFF.

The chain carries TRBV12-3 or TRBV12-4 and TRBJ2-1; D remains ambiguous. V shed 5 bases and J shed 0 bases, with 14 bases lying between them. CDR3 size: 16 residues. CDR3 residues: CASSPIKARSYNEQFF. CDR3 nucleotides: TGTGCCAGCAGTCCCATTAAGGCGCGCTCCTACAATGAGCAGTTCTTC.

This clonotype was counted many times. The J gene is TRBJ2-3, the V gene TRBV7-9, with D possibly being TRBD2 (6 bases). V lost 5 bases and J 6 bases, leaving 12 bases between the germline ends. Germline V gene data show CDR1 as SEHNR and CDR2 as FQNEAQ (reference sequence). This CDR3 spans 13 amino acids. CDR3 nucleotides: TGTGCCAGCAGCCCATATCGGGGGGATACGCAGTATTTT. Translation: CASSPYRGDTQYF.

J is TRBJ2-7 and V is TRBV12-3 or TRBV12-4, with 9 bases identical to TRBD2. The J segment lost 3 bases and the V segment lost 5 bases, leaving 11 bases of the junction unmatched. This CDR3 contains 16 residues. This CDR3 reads CASSPRSGSFGYEQYF. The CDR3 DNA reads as TGTGCCAGCAGTCCTCGTAGCGGGAGTTTTGGCTACGAGCAGTACTTC.